Below are 30 T cell receptor beta chains sequenced from a single sample in a study of tumor and adjacent non-tumor tissue in lung cancer. RNA was extracted from bulk tissue without any cell sorting. A modified ARM-PCR protocol with three rounds of nested PCR amplified TCRbeta. TCRdb reanalysed the multiplex PCR reads using MiXCR and keeps one entry per CDR3 protein. The sample includes 200,000 or so distinct CDR3 sequences, around 71% of them seen just once. Specimen: lung tumor tissue. These receptors all stem from a man in his 60s with non-small cell lung cancer.

A remark on this clonotype: Without the conserved terminal phenylalanine or tryptophan, this CDR3 likely stems from a read error. The chain links TRBV20-1 to TRBJ2-7; perhaps TRBD1 as D (6 bases). Per germline, CDR1 DFQATT and CDR2 SNEGSKA (reference sequence). CDR3 length equals 15 residues. CDR3 in DNA: TGCAGTGCTGGAGATTTCGACAGGTCCTCCTACGAGCAGTACTCC. As protein: CSAGDFDRSSYEQYS.

This clonotype appeared many times. The CDR3 DNA is TGTGCCAGCAGCCAAGATATGGCAGGGGGCACAGATACGCAGTATTTT. It specifies CASSQDMAGGTDTQYF. The chain has TRBV4-2 and TRBJ2-3, with D possibly being TRBD1 (6 bases). CDR1 LGHNA and CDR2 YNFKEQ come from the germline V gene. V was cut by 0 bases and J by 1 base, with 11 bases left in between. The CDR3 totals 16 residues.

This chain joins TRBV11-2 and TRBJ2-5, with TRBD2 identical over 7 bases. Germline trimming cut 7 bases from V and 9 bases from J; bases unmatched to any gene: 20. The CDR3 consists of 16 residues. Per the germline V gene, CDR1 is SGHAT and CDR2 is FQNNGV. CDR3 nucleotide sequence: TGTGCCAGCAACTCCACAAAGGGAGGGCCAAAGGAGGCCCAGTACTTC. As protein: CASNSTKGGPKEAQYF.

About this clonotype itself: It may be a read error: a sequence one base away is much more abundant. V and J are TRBV12-3 or TRBV12-4 and TRBJ1-2; TRBD1 is a possible D gene (5 bases). The V end lost 1 base, the J end lost 4 bases, and 13 bases lay between the germline ends. The CDR3 spans 15 residues. CDR3 amino acids: CASSLGPETVYGYTF. CDR3 nucleotide sequence: TGTGCCAGCAGTTTAGGCCCCGAGACAGTCTATGGCTACACCTTC.

This clonotype was detected only a few times. This clone may be a read error of a much larger clone one base away. V usage is TRBV20-1 and J usage is TRBJ2-7, with D possibly being TRBD2 (5 bases). Germline CDR1 and CDR2: DFQATT and SNEGSKA (reference sequence). CDR3 size: 14 residues. CDR3 coding DNA: TGCAATGCTAGCCTGACTAAACCCCCCTACGAGCAGTACTTC. This gives the protein CNASLTKPPYEQYF.

As to this clonotype: The germline gene is not matched at one end of the junction; a read error may be the cause. The V gene is TRBV6-2 or TRBV6-3, the J gene TRBJ2-1, with D maybe TRBD2 (6 bases). The CDR3 has 16 residues. The germline V gene has CDR1 MNHEY and CDR2 SVGEGT. The CDR3 DNA reads as TGTGCCAACAGTTCCCCGGGGGTGGCGGGGTACAATGAGCAGTTCTTC. This codes for CANSSPGVAGYNEQFF.

The rearrangement uses TRBV20-1 and TRBJ1-2; a possible D gene is TRBD1 (6 bases). This CDR3 is built from 14 residues. V lost 3 bases and J lost 6, with 17 bases in between. Germline values: CDR1 DFQATT, CDR2 SNEGSKA (reference sequence). The DNA for the CDR3 is TGCAGTGCTAGGGGTGGTCGGGGGCAGGATGGCTACACCTTC. This encodes CSARGGRGQDGYTF.

As to this clonotype: No conserved phenylalanine or tryptophan ends this CDR3, so it is likely a read error. The gene calls are TRBV20-1 and TRBJ2-1, with 8 nucleotides matching TRBD2. CDR3 length equals 16 residues. Trimming at V came to 2 bases and at J to 5 bases, leaving 11 bases not matched to a gene. Germline V gene sequence: CDR1 DFQATT, CDR2 SNEGSKA (reference sequence). The CDR3 sequence is CSARKGLTGGDNEQFL. CDR3 DNA sequence: TGCAGTGCTAGAAAGGGACTAACGGGGGGGGACAATGAGCAGTTCCTC.

The rearrangement links TRBV19 to TRBJ1-5, with D uncertain. The V and J ends lost 3 bases and 3 bases respectively, with 12 bases between them. Per the germline V gene, CDR1 is LNHDA and CDR2 is SQIVND (reference sequence). This CDR3 contains 15 residues. CDR3 protein: CASSMGKGANQPQHF. In DNA form, the CDR3 reads TGTGCCAGTAGTATGGGCAAGGGAGCCAATCAGCCCCAGCATTTT.

As concerns this clonotype: Given the absence of the conserved phenylalanine or tryptophan at the CDR3 end, a read error is likely. V usage is TRBV6-2 or TRBV6-3 and J usage is TRBJ1-5, with a possible D match to TRBD1 (5 bases). V gave up 5 bases and J gave up 5 bases, with 16 bases separating them. Germline loops: CDR1 MNHEY, CDR2 SVGEGT. The CDR3 sequence is 15 residues long. The DNA of the CDR3 is TGTGCCAGCAGTCCCCATCGGGGCTGCGATCAGCCCCAGCATTAT. Its protein is CASSPHRGCDQPQHY.

In this sample, this clonotype turned up a few times. The chain couples TRBV29-1 to TRBJ1-5; perhaps TRBD1 as D (5 bases). The germline gives CDR1 SQVTM, CDR2 ANQGSEA. The ends were cut back, 7 bases at V and 2 bases at J, with 12 bases in the middle. The length of the CDR3 is 13 residues. The CDR3 region has the DNA TGCAGCGCCTGCCAGGGAGGCAATCAGCCCCAGCATTTT. Amino acid sequence: CSACQGGNQPQHF.

On this clonotype: This may arise from a read error, as a much more abundant clone is one base away. The chain combines TRBV6-1 with TRBJ2-6, with unresolved D. This CDR3 is 17 amino acids long. Looked up from germline, CDR1 is MNHNS and CDR2 is SASEGT. CDR3 region: CASSSLTAGSGDNVLTF. Here the CDR3 DNA reads TGTGCCAGCAGTAGCCTGACGGCCGGCTCTGGGGACAACGTCCTGACTTTC.

This clonotype has only one observation. V and J are TRBV11-2 and TRBJ1-3; D unclear. Deletions cut 7 bases from V and 0 bases from J, with 16 bases between. The CDR3 consists of 16 residues. CDR1 is SGHAT, CDR2 FQNNGV, per germline. The CDR3, as DNA: TGTGCCAGCACGCTAGGTGGATACCTCTCTGGAAACACCATATATTTT. Translated, it gives CASTLGGYLSGNTIYF.

This clonotype appeared a single time. The junction departs from the called germline gene at one end, perhaps through a read error. The rearrangement links TRBV11-2 to TRBJ2-7; D is unresolved. CDR3 size: 17 residues. Germline CDR1 is SGHAT and CDR2 is FQNNGV. The CDR3, as DNA: TGTGTCAGCAGCTTGCGTCTCGTCACCAGAAGTTTCTACGAGCAGTACTTC. The encoded protein is CVSSLRLVTRSFYEQYF.

A remark on this clonotype: A read error may produce the germline difference seen at one junction end. This sequence joins TRBV29-1 and TRBJ2-1; perhaps TRBD1 as D (6 bases). Per the germline V gene, CDR1 is SQVTM and CDR2 is ANQGSEA. The CDR3 spans 14 residues. The CDR3 region is CSVGQLSSYNEEFF. The CDR3 DNA reads TGCAGTGTCGGACAGTTAAGTTCCTACAATGAGGAGTTCTTC.

This clonotype was counted only a few times. The CDR3 bases are TGTGCCAGCAGCCAGGCGCGGTCTGGGGCCAACGTCCTGACTTTC. Translated: CASSQARSGANVLTF. The V and J genes are TRBV14 and TRBJ2-6; D remains unclear. CDR1 is SGHDN and CDR2 is FVKESK in the germline V gene. CDR3 length equals 15 residues. V was trimmed by 3 bases and J by 1 base, leaving 7 bases between them. The whole variable domain, remainder taken from reference TRBV14 and TRBJ2-6, is EAGVTQFPSHSVIEKGQTVTLRCDPISGHDNLYWYRRVMGKEIKFLLHFVKESKQDESGMPNNRFLAERTGGTYSTLKVQPAELEDSGVYFCASSQARSGANVLTFGAGSRLTVL.

This clonotype was recorded once. A junction end diverges from the germline sequence, so it may reflect a read error. This chain uses TRBV10-3 with TRBJ1-4; D is ambiguous. The CDR3 has 16 amino acids. Germline assignment: CDR1 ENHRY and CDR2 SYGVKD. CDR3 sequence reads: CAISGGRLATNEKLFF. The CDR3, as DNA: TGTGCCATCAGTGGTGGACGGCTAGCAACTAATGAAAAACTGTTTTTC.

This clonotype was seen a few times. The rearrangement uses TRBV12-3 or TRBV12-4 and TRBJ2-7, with 9 bases fitting TRBD1. The CDR3 runs to 14 residues. V shed 6 bases and J 2 bases; nucleotides not matched to a gene: 5. The CDR3 bases are TGTGCCAGCAGCCGACAGGGGGGGACCTACGAGCAGTACTTC. Amino acid sequence: CASSRQGGTYEQYF.

About this clonotype: The junction differs from germline at one of its ends, possibly a read error. This chain joins TRBV5-6 and TRBJ2-1; tentatively, D is TRBD1 (6 bases). Germline loops: CDR1 SGHDT, CDR2 YYEEEE. This CDR3 region has 14 residues. Here the CDR3 DNA reads TGTGCCAGCAGCGAGGACAGCCGCTACAATGTGCAGTTCTTC. Residues: CASSEDSRYNVQFF.

In this sample, this clonotype turned up a few times. A read error may explain this, as a much larger clone is one base away. This rearrangement joins TRBV20-1 to TRBJ1-1; D ambiguous. CDR1 and CDR2 from the germline V gene are DFQATT and SNEGSKA (reference sequence). With 8 bases removed from V and 1 base from J, the gap between germline ends came to 8 bases. This CDR3 comprises 11 residues. Here the CDR3 reads CSTAPNTEAFF. As DNA, the CDR3 is TGCAGTACTGCCCCGAACACTGAAGCTTTCTTT.

With respect to this clonotype: At one boundary the junction diverges from the germline segment, which might be a read error. The CDR3 loop is CAGSYDEWYGYTF. CDR3 DNA sequence: TGTGCCGGCAGCTACGACGAGTGGTATGGCTACACCTTC. The V gene is TRBV6-2 or TRBV6-3, the J gene TRBJ1-2; the D is unclear. The CDR3 length is 13 residues. Germline assignment: CDR1 MNHEY and CDR2 SVGEGT.

Of note for this clonotype: The junction differs from germline at one of its ends, possibly a read error. The chain couples TRBV20-1 to TRBJ2-7; a possible D gene is TRBD1 (6 bases). CDR1 and CDR2 (germline): DFQATT, SNEGSKA (reference sequence). The CDR3 contains 14 residues. The CDR3 DNA sequence: TGTAGTTCTAGAGATTTTCAGGGGACCTACGAGCAGTACTTC. Amino acid sequence: CSSRDFQGTYEQYF.

The chain employs TRBV6-1 and TRBJ1-3, with TRBD1 matching 7 bases. Germline CDR1 MNHNS, CDR2 SASEGT. J was trimmed by 4 bases and V by 6 bases; bases with no gene match: 12. The CDR3 sequence is 16 residues long. The chain's CDR3 is CASSRSKGASGNTIYF. For the CDR3, the DNA is TGTGCCAGCAGCCGATCGAAGGGGGCGTCCGGAAACACCATATATTTT.

On this clonotype: Relative to the germline gene, one junction end is altered; a read error may explain this. The gene calls are TRBV5-1 and TRBJ1-2, with D unresolved. The CDR3 sequence is 16 residues long. Germline V CDR1 and CDR2: SGHRS, YFSETQ. This CDR3 is CGSSPTRGVLVDSYTF. CDR3 DNA sequence: TGCGGCAGCAGCCCCACCCGCGGGGTCCTAGTCGATAGCTACACCTTC.

Regarding this clonotype: At one end, the junction sequence differs from germline, possibly due to a read error. V is TRBV11-3 and J is TRBJ1-6; D not certain. Germline CDR1 and CDR2: SGHNT and YENEEA. The CDR3 sequence is 14 residues long. CDR3 region: CASTRTPGDSLLHF. The CDR3 DNA sequence: TGTGCCAGCACCCGGACGCCGGGAGATTCACTCCTCCACTTT.

Points on this clonotype: This sequence may be a read error, since a much larger clone differs from it by one base. The chain links TRBV6-1 to TRBJ1-5; the D is unclear. CDR3 size: 13 residues. Per the germline V gene, CDR1 is MNHNS and CDR2 is SASEGT. CDR3 sequence (DNA): TGTGCCAGCAGCGTCAGTGGCAATCGGCCCCAGCATTTT. Encoded protein: CASSVSGNRPQHF.

A note on this clonotype: With a much larger clone just one base away, this may be a read error. This chain uses TRBV11-2 with TRBJ2-4; unclear D gene. The germline gives CDR1 SGHAT, CDR2 FQNNGV. This CDR3 spans 15 amino acids. The CDR3 spells CPSSLVVGAKNIQYF. The CDR3 bases are TGTCCCAGCAGCTTAGTAGTAGGGGCCAAAAACATTCAGTACTTC. The whole variable domain, filled in from reference TRBV11-2 and TRBJ2-4, reads EAGVAQSPRYKIIEKRQSVAFWCNPISGHATLYWYQQILGQGPKLLIQFQNNGVVDDSQLPKDRFSAERLKGVDSTLKIQPAKLEDSAVYLCPSSLVVGAKNIQYFGAGTRLSVL.

This clonotype came up many times. The chain recombines TRBV6-1 with TRBJ1-4, with D perhaps matching TRBD1 (5 bases). V was trimmed by 6 bases and J by 0 bases, leaving 11 bases between them. CDR1 and CDR2 from the germline V gene are MNHNS and SASEGT. This CDR3 region has 15 residues. The DNA for the CDR3 is TGTGCCAGCAGATCGGACACCACAACTAATGAAAAACTGTTTTTT. Its protein is CASRSDTTTNEKLFF.

The chain is built from TRBV4-2 and TRBJ1-2; weak D call: TRBD1 (6 bases). The CDR3 has 16 amino acids. Trimming took 4 bases from V and 6 from J, leaving 21 bases between them. From germline, CDR1 is LGHNA and CDR2 YNFKEQ. This chain's CDR3 is CASSLNTGGARDGYTF. The CDR3, as DNA: TGTGCCAGCAGCCTTAATACTGGGGGGGCTAGGGATGGCTACACCTTC.

Comments on this clonotype: This may come from a read error, since a much larger clone is one base off. This chain's CDR3 is CASSYSGTASGEVFF. The CDR3 DNA is TGTGCCAGCAGTTACTCCGGGACAGCTTCCGGGGAGGTGTTTTTT. This sequence joins TRBV6-5 and TRBJ2-2, with D possibly TRBD1 on 7 matching bases. This CDR3 spans 15 amino acids. Germline CDR1 MNHEY, CDR2 SVGAGI.